Listed below are T cell receptor beta chains from one sample, sequenced in a study of T cells after yellow fever vaccination. TCRdb reprocessed the 5' RACE reads via MiXCR and lists one record per CDR3 protein. Of approximately 550,000 distinct CDR3 sequences listed, 15% to 20% are singletons. The specimen was PBMCs, collected 15 days after the yellow fever booster vaccination. The source is a man in his thirties or forties who received the YFV17D yellow fever vaccine. The CDR3 runs from the conserved cysteine through the conserved F or W. Each record gives: D gene, clone size, J gene, V gene, CDR3 protein, CDR3 DNA. D genes are given only for firm matches. Only part of the rows carry a size: once, few, many, or a class if the clone is expanded.

D: -; size: -; J: TRBJ2-1; V: TRBV3-1; CDR3: CASSQDTGFSYNEQFF; DNA: TGTGCCAGCAGCCAAGATACGGGTTTCTCCTACAATGAGCAGTTCTTC
D: -; size: few; J: TRBJ2-5; V: TRBV20-1; CDR3: CSANYREGSETQYF; DNA: TGCAGTGCTAATTACAGGGAAGGATCAGAGACCCAGTACTTC
D: -; size: -; J: TRBJ1-3; V: TRBV5-1; CDR3: CASSLGSTNGNTIYF; DNA: TGCGCCAGCAGCTTAGGGTCCACAAACGGAAACACCATATATTTT
D: -; size: -; J: TRBJ2-2; V: TRBV20-1; CDR3: CSARDPTTSPGELFF; DNA: TGCAGTGCTAGAGACCCCACAACTAGCCCCGGGGAGCTGTTTTTT
D: TRBD2; size: few; J: TRBJ2-1; V: TRBV24-1; CDR3: CATSDSGRVGEQFF; DNA: TGTGCCACCAGTGATAGCGGGAGGGTTGGGGAGCAGTTCTTC
D: TRBD2; size: -; J: TRBJ2-1; V: TRBV5-1; CDR3: CASSWATSGIYNEQFF; DNA: TGCGCCAGCAGCTGGGCGACTAGCGGGATCTACAATGAGCAGTTCTTC
D: -; size: few; J: TRBJ1-6; V: TRBV30; CDR3: CAWSGGPGYNSPLHF; DNA: TGTGCCTGGAGTGGGGGGCCGGGTTATAATTCACCCCTCCACTTT
D: -; size: many; J: TRBJ2-1; V: TRBV7-2; CDR3: CASSLGQGGYNEQFF; DNA: TGTGCCAGCAGCTTAGGGCAGGGGGGATACAATGAGCAGTTCTTC
D: -; size: -; J: TRBJ1-2; V: TRBV7-9; CDR3: CASSIGLYGYTF; DNA: TGTGCCAGCAGCATTGGCCTCTATGGCTACACCTTC
D: TRBD2; size: few; J: TRBJ2-7; V: TRBV7-9; CDR3: CASSEILAGGEEQYF; DNA: TGTGCCAGCAGCGAGATACTAGCGGGAGGGGAAGAGCAGTACTTC
D: TRBD2; size: -; J: TRBJ2-1; V: TRBV18; CDR3: CASSPLAPTSGNNEQFF; DNA: TGTGCCAGCTCACCTCTCGCCCCCACTAGCGGGAACAATGAGCAGTTCTTC
D: -; size: -; J: TRBJ2-6; V: TRBV15; CDR3: CATSRMASGANVLTF; DNA: TGTGCCACCAGCAGAATGGCCTCTGGGGCCAACGTCCTGACTTTC
D: TRBD1; size: -; J: TRBJ1-5; V: TRBV27; CDR3: CASSPHRGQQPQHF; DNA: TGTGCCAGCAGTCCCCACAGGGGGCAACAGCCCCAGCATTTT
D: -; size: -; J: TRBJ2-1; V: TRBV10-3; CDR3: CAINAGLVYNEQFF; DNA: TGTGCCATCAACGCGGGATTGGTCTACAATGAGCAGTTCTTC
D: -; size: -; J: TRBJ2-7; V: TRBV10-3; CDR3: CAISEDGPYEQYF; DNA: TGTGCCATCAGTGAGGACGGTCCCTACGAGCAGTACTTC
D: TRBD2; size: few; J: TRBJ2-2; V: TRBV7-9; CDR3: CASSYHLTGGLGELFF; DNA: TGTGCCAGCAGCTACCATTTGACGGGAGGGCTCGGGGAGCTGTTTTTT
D: -; size: -; J: TRBJ2-6; V: TRBV7-6; CDR3: CASSLRASSSGANVLTF; DNA: TGTGCCAGCAGCCTGCGGGCGTCTAGCTCTGGGGCCAACGTCCTGACTTTC
D: TRBD2; size: few; J: TRBJ2-7; V: TRBV11-2; CDR3: CASSTREYGAGGSYEQYF; DNA: TGTGCCAGCAGTACCAGAGAGTATGGAGCGGGAGGTTCCTACGAGCAGTACTTC
D: -; size: -; J: TRBJ1-4; V: TRBV30; CDR3: CAWRREVVEKLFF; DNA: TGTGCCTGGAGGAGGGAGGTAGTGGAAAAACTGTTTTTT
D: -; size: -; J: TRBJ2-6; V: TRBV18; CDR3: CASSSRQANSGANVLTF; DNA: TGTGCCAGCTCATCACGACAGGCAAACTCTGGGGCCAACGTCCTGACTTTC
D: -; size: -; J: TRBJ2-1; V: TRBV4-1; CDR3: CASSSTGGGTYNEQFF; DNA: TGCGCCAGCAGTTCCACCGGGGGTGGGACCTACAATGAGCAGTTCTTC
D: -; size: few; J: TRBJ2-5; V: TRBV4-3; CDR3: CASSQATSGPGPQETQYF; DNA: TGCGCCAGCAGCCAAGCGACGAGTGGACCGGGACCCCAAGAGACCCAGTACTTC
D: -; size: -; J: TRBJ2-1; V: TRBV6-5; CDR3: CASSYSVGREQFF; DNA: TGTGCCAGCAGTTACTCTGTGGGCCGTGAGCAGTTCTTC
D: -; size: -; J: TRBJ2-1; V: TRBV7-2; CDR3: CASSLVGGPSYNEQFF; DNA: TGTGCCAGCAGCTTAGTTGGCGGGCCATCCTACAATGAGCAGTTCTTC
D: TRBD2; size: -; J: TRBJ2-3; V: TRBV20-1; CDR3: CSARVQREPQYF; DNA: TGCAGTGCGAGGGTTCAGCGGGAGCCGCAGTATTTT
D: -; size: -; J: TRBJ2-5; V: TRBV20-1; CDR3: CSAKDMGVSETQYF; DNA: TGCAGTGCTAAAGATATGGGGGTATCAGAGACCCAGTACTTC
D: -; size: -; J: TRBJ2-1; V: TRBV20-1; CDR3: CSAPGPRPRAGGEQFF; DNA: TGCAGTGCCCCAGGGCCGCGGCCGAGGGCTGGGGGTGAGCAGTTCTTC
D: TRBD1; size: few; J: TRBJ2-3; V: TRBV6-1; CDR3: CASITGAPTDTQYF; DNA: TGTGCCAGCATCACAGGGGCCCCCACAGATACGCAGTATTTT
D: -; size: -; J: TRBJ2-3; V: TRBV21-1; CDR3: CASSKDSPGGRLITDTQYF; DNA: TGTGCCAGCAGCAAAGATTCTCCGGGTGGGAGACTAATCACAGATACGCAGTATTTT
D: -; size: -; J: TRBJ2-7; V: TRBV5-1; CDR3: CASSLQVGNEQYF; DNA: TGCGCCAGCAGCTTGCAGGTAGGAAACGAGCAGTACTTC
D: -; size: -; J: TRBJ2-3; V: TRBV15; CDR3: CATSRGGKSGDTQYF; DNA: TGTGCCACCAGCAGAGGCGGAAAAAGCGGAGATACGCAGTATTTT
D: -; size: few; J: TRBJ2-7; V: TRBV7-9; CDR3: CASSPHSAHTYEQYF; DNA: TGTGCCAGCAGCCCCCACTCCGCCCACACCTACGAGCAGTACTTC
D: -; size: few; J: TRBJ2-7; V: TRBV30; CDR3: CAWSEARGQYF; DNA: TGTGCCTGGAGTGAAGCCCGGGGGCAGTACTTC
D: -; size: -; J: TRBJ1-4; V: TRBV5-1; CDR3: CASSLAGVEKLFF; DNA: TGCGCCAGCAGCTTGGCGGGGGTTGAAAAACTGTTTTTT
D: -; size: few; J: TRBJ2-1; V: TRBV6-2/TRBV6-3; CDR3: CASRRSTSSYNEQFF; DNA: TGTGCCAGCAGACGGTCAACCAGCTCCTACAATGAGCAGTTCTTC
D: -; size: -; J: TRBJ2-5; V: TRBV4-3; CDR3: CASSQVNGQLETQYF; DNA: TGCGCCAGCAGCCAAGTTAACGGGCAGTTGGAGACCCAGTACTTC
D: -; size: -; J: TRBJ2-5; V: TRBV5-4; CDR3: CASSPTSEGRETQYF; DNA: TGTGCCAGCAGCCCCACTTCGGAGGGCCGAGAGACCCAGTACTTC
D: -; size: -; J: TRBJ2-1; V: TRBV27; CDR3: CASSTGPSISYNEQFF; DNA: TGTGCCAGCTCAACGGGACCTAGCATCTCCTACAATGAGCAGTTCTTC
D: -; size: few; J: TRBJ2-3; V: TRBV6-5; CDR3: CASVRGDTQYF; DNA: TGTGCCAGCGTAAGGGGAGATACGCAGTATTTT
D: -; size: -; J: TRBJ1-2; V: TRBV7-6; CDR3: CASSPMILQNGYTF; DNA: TGTGCCAGCAGCCCCATGATTCTTCAGAATGGCTACACCTTC
D: TRBD1; size: -; J: TRBJ2-5; V: TRBV25-1; CDR3: CASSDAGTGVETQYF; DNA: TGTGCCAGCAGTGACGCCGGGACAGGTGTTGAGACCCAGTACTTC
D: -; size: -; J: TRBJ2-1; V: TRBV2; CDR3: CASGGGRRNEQFF; DNA: TGTGCCAGCGGGGGAGGTAGGAGGAATGAGCAGTTCTTC
D: -; size: -; J: TRBJ2-3; V: TRBV7-8; CDR3: CASSRTRLPRPADTQYF; DNA: TGTGCCAGCAGCCGGACAAGACTCCCGAGACCGGCAGATACGCAGTATTTT
D: TRBD1; size: -; J: TRBJ1-4; V: TRBV4-3; CDR3: CASSQARDRGNEKLFF; DNA: TGCGCCAGCAGCCAGGCCCGGGACAGGGGAAATGAAAAACTGTTTTTT
D: TRBD2; size: few; J: TRBJ2-1; V: TRBV9; CDR3: CASSGEGGGYEQFF; DNA: TGTGCCAGCAGCGGGGAGGGAGGAGGATATGAGCAGTTCTTC
D: -; size: -; J: TRBJ1-1; V: TRBV12-3/TRBV12-4; CDR3: CASDNFKNTEAFF; DNA: TGTGCCTCAGACAATTTTAAGAACACTGAAGCTTTCTTT
D: -; size: few; J: TRBJ2-1; V: TRBV5-6; CDR3: CATGMSGLGEQFF; DNA: TGTGCCACCGGGATGAGCGGGCTGGGTGAGCAGTTCTTC
D: -; size: -; J: TRBJ2-5; V: TRBV28; CDR3: CASRPFGSGSNRANF; DNA: -
D: -; size: few; J: TRBJ2-7; V: TRBV12-3/TRBV12-4; CDR3: CASSFSKNYEQYF; DNA: TGTGCCAGCAGTTTCTCAAAGAACTACGAGCAGTACTTC
D: -; size: few; J: TRBJ2-7; V: TRBV7-2; CDR3: CASSFNGEQYF; DNA: TGTGCCAGCAGCTTTAATGGCGAGCAGTACTTC
D: -; size: -; J: TRBJ2-3; V: TRBV27; CDR3: CGTAQNRDTQYF; DNA: TGTGGCACCGCGCAGAATCGGGATACGCAGTATTTT
D: TRBD2; size: few; J: TRBJ2-3; V: TRBV18; CDR3: CASSPVGLAGVTDTQYF; DNA: TGTGCCAGCTCACCCGTCGGCCTAGCGGGGGTCACAGATACGCAGTATTTT
D: TRBD2; size: once; J: TRBJ2-1; V: TRBV7-8; CDR3: CASSPTSVTSYNEQFF; DNA: TGTGCCAGCAGCCCGACTAGCGTCACGTCCTACAATGAGCAGTTCTTC
D: -; size: -; J: TRBJ2-3; V: TRBV5-1; CDR3: CASSLEGVGTDTQYF; DNA: TGCGCCAGCAGCTTAGAGGGAGTGGGCACAGATACGCAGTATTTT